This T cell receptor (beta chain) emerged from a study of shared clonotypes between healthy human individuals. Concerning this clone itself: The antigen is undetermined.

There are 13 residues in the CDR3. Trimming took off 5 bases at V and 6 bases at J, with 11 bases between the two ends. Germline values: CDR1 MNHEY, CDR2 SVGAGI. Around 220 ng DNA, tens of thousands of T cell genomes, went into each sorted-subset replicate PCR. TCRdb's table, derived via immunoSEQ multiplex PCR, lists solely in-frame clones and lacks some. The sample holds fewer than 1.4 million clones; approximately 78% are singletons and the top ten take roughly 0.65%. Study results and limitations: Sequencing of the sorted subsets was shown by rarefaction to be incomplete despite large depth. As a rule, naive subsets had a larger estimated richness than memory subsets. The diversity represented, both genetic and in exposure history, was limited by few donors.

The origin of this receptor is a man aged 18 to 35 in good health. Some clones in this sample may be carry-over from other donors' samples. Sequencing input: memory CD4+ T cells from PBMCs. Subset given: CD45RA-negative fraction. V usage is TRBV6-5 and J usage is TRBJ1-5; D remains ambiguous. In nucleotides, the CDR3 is TGTGCCAGCAGTGGTGGGGTGGGTCAGCCCCAGCATTTT. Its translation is CASSGGVGQPQHF.